This TCR beta chain originates from a study of neoadjuvant nivolumab and ipilimumab in lung cancer. Measured with immunoSEQ multiplex PCR; TCRdb has only the in-frame clones, and not every one. The repertoire holds some 38,000 clones, with roughly nine tenths as singletons. As concerns this clone: The antigen remains undetermined.

Findings and caveats of the study: Resected-tumor TCR richness correlated positively with pretherapy blood richness.

The sample consisted of peripheral blood, taken before neoadjuvant nivolumab, alone or with ipilimumab. The TCR was taken from an adult with non-small cell lung cancer.

CDR3 loop: CASSFTGTSVGGELFF. CDR3 nucleotides: TGTGCCAGCAGCTTCACCGGGACTAGCGTAGGCGGGGAGCTGTTTTTT. This chain joins TRBV7-6 and TRBJ2-2, with TRBD2 matching over 10 bases. The CDR3 sequence is 16 residues long. J was trimmed by 7 bases and V by 3 bases; bases with no gene match: 8. The V gene's germline CDR1 is SGHVS and CDR2 FNYEAQ.